Listed below are T cell receptor beta chains from one sample, sequenced in a study of PD-1 blockade in mismatch repair-deficient tumors. Assay: immunoSEQ multiplex PCR; the TCRdb copy retains only in-frame clones and omits some. The sample carries some 130,000 clones, roughly 90% recorded once. The specimen comprised peripheral blood, sampled just under 74 weeks after starting pembrolizumab. The receptors derive from an adult with mismatch repair-deficient cancer. CDR3s include the opening cysteine and the closing phenylalanine or tryptophan. The D gene is left open where the match is weak. Only part of the rows carry a size: once, few, many, or a class if the clone is expanded.

TRBJ2-3 NA TRBV10-3 NA CAISDSIGFGTDTQYF TGTGCCATCAGTGATTCTATCGGGTTTGGGACAGATACGCAGTATTTT
TRBJ2-1 NA TRBV29-1 NA CSVEGLVGSYNEQFF TGCAGCGTTGAAGGCTTGGTGGGCTCCTACAATGAGCAGTTCTTC
TRBJ2-7 NA TRBV5-4 NA CASSSKNSSYEQYF TGTGCCAGCAGCTCAAAGAATTCCTCCTACGAGCAGTACTTC
TRBJ1-3 NA TRBV11-3 NA CASSYRETSGNTIYF TGTGCCAGCAGCTACAGGGAGACGTCTGGAAACACCATATATTTT
TRBJ2-7 NA TRBV7-2 NA CASSPAYEQYF TGTGCCAGCAGCCCCGCCTACGAGCAGTACTTC
TRBJ1-5 NA TRBV10-3 few CAISPGPQNQPQHF TGTGCCATCAGTCCGGGACCGCAAAATCAGCCCCAGCATTTT
TRBJ2-2 NA TRBV5-1 NA CASSLVTNTGELFF TGCGCCAGCAGCTTGGTAACAAACACCGGGGAGCTGTTTTTT
TRBJ2-7 TRBD2 TRBV6-5 NA CASSTLRLASYEQYF TGTGCCAGCAGTACGTTGAGACTAGCATCCTACGAGCAGTACTTC
TRBJ2-7 TRBD2 TRBV29-1 NA CSVAGTSDYEQYF TGCAGCGTGGCCGGGACTAGCGACTACGAGCAGTACTTC
TRBJ2-2 TRBD1 TRBV29-1 NA CSAPGQGSNTGELFF TGCAGCGCTCCGGGACAGGGTTCGAACACCGGGGAGCTGTTTTTT
TRBJ2-5 NA TRBV12-5 NA CASGFEETQYF TGTGCTAGTGGTTTTGAAGAGACCCAGTACTTC
TRBJ1-1 NA TRBV4-1 NA CASSQLVIGATEAFF TGCGCCAGCAGCCAACTTGTCATAGGAGCTACTGAAGCTTTCTTT
TRBJ2-4 NA TRBV10-3 NA CAISPGDKNIQYF TGTGCCATCAGCCCAGGGGACAAAAACATTCAGTACTTC
TRBJ2-7 NA TRBV28 NA CASTWRGVYEQYF TGTGCCAGCACCTGGCGGGGAGTCTACGAGCAGTACTTC
TRBJ2-1 TRBD1 TRBV19 NA CASSIGYRDRGQVEQFF TGTGCCAGTAGTATAGGTTACCGGGACAGGGGGCAGGTTGAGCAGTTCTTC
TRBJ1-4 TRBD1 TRBV11-2 NA CASSRAGQNNEKLFF TGTGCCAGCAGCCGGGCGGGACAGAATAATGAAAAACTGTTTTTT
TRBJ2-2 NA TRBV27 NA CASLPRVNANTGELFF TGTGCCAGCCTGCCGCGGGTAAACGCGAACACCGGGGAGCTGTTTTTT
TRBJ1-5 NA TRBV19 NA CASSILRQPQHF TGTGCCAGTAGTATTCTGCGGCAGCCCCAGCATTTT
TRBJ2-3 TRBD1 TRBV5-1 once CASTRQGADSDTQYF TGCGCCAGCACACGGCAGGGGGCTGACTCAGATACGCAGTATTTT
TRBJ2-7 TRBD2 TRBV27 NA CASSAPPLAGGHEQYF TGTGCCAGCAGTGCCCCTCCACTAGCGGGAGGGCACGAGCAGTACTTC
TRBJ2-7 NA TRBV13 NA CASSGYSGSSYEQYF TGTGCCAGCAGCGGTTACTCCGGGTCATCCTACGAGCAGTACTTC
TRBJ1-2 NA TRBV13 NA CASSLGFGGTKYGYTF TGTGCCAGCAGCTTAGGGTTTGGAGGGACGAAGTATGGCTACACCTTC
TRBJ2-1 NA TRBV5-1 NA CASSLLGDEQFF TGCGCCAGCAGCTTGCTAGGTGATGAGCAGTTCTTC
TRBJ2-5 TRBD2 TRBV2 NA CASKKGLAGEGGETQYF TGTGCCAGCAAAAAGGGACTAGCGGGAGAAGGGGGAGAGACCCAGTACTTC
TRBJ1-1 NA TRBV5-1 NA CASSLILNTEAFF TGCGCCAGCAGCTTGATCCTGAACACTGAAGCTTTCTTT
TRBJ2-3 TRBD2 TRBV5-6 NA CASRYKRGRYPSDTQYF TGTGCCAGCAGATATAAGCGGGGCCGATACCCATCAGATACGCAGTATTTT
TRBJ2-7 NA TRBV10-3 NA CATNREGRSYEQYF TGTGCCACCAACAGGGAGGGCCGATCCTACGAGCAGTACTTC
TRBJ2-7 NA TRBV14 NA CASSQKMGGLSYEQYF TGTGCCAGCAGCCAAAAAATGGGAGGACTATCCTACGAGCAGTACTTC
TRBJ2-1 NA TRBV27 once CASSWYGREQFF TGTGCCAGCAGTTGGTACGGTCGGGAGCAGTTCTTC
TRBJ2-7 TRBD1 TRBV6-1 NA CASSLGTGRLEQYF TGTGCCAGCAGTCTCGGGACAGGCCGTCTGGAGCAGTACTTC
TRBJ1-5 NA TRBV27 few CASSLWGGRPQHF TGTGCCAGCAGTTTATGGGGGGGACGGCCCCAGCATTTT
TRBJ2-3 NA TRBV7-9 NA CASSSSQGLDTQYF TGTGCCAGCAGCTCCTCGCAGGGTTTGGATACGCAGTATTTT
TRBJ1-2 NA TRBV1 NA CTSNRLEVNYGYTF TGCACCAGCAACCGGTTGGAGGTAAACTATGGCTACACCTTC
TRBJ2-2 NA TRBV27 NA CASSLYGSGELFF TGTGCCAGCAGCCTCTATGGGTCCGGGGAGCTGTTTTTT
TRBJ2-7 TRBD2 TRBV5-4 NA CASSPSGSSYEQYF TGTGCCAGCAGCCCCAGCGGGAGTAGCTACGAGCAGTACTTC
TRBJ2-2 NA TRBV6-5 NA CASSYFKNTGELFF TGTGCCAGCAGTTACTTCAAGAACACCGGGGAGCTGTTTTTT
TRBJ2-6 NA TRBV5-4 NA CASSLALLGSGANVLTF TGTGCCAGCAGCTTGGCCCTCCTGGGCTCTGGGGCCAACGTCCTGACTTTC
TRBJ1-2 TRBD1 TRBV10-3 NA CAIRDRAKYGYTF TGTGCCATCCGGGACAGGGCTAAATATGGCTACACCTTC
TRBJ2-2 TRBD2 TRBV19 NA CASSTLAGVATGELFF TGTGCCAGTAGTACATTAGCGGGAGTCGCCACCGGGGAGCTGTTTTTT
TRBJ1-4 NA TRBV28 NA CASSFESVGRKKLFF TGTGCCAGCAGTTTCGAGTCGGTCGGGAGGAAAAAACTGTTTTTT
TRBJ2-2 NA TRBV29-1 NA CSVYWPTGELFF TGCAGCGTGTATTGGCCTACCGGGGAGCTGTTTTTT
TRBJ2-5 NA TRBV29-1 NA CSVELEGEETQYF TGCAGCGTTGAACTTGAGGGTGAGGAGACCCAGTACTTC
TRBJ2-3 NA TRBV4-2 NA CASSQDRTDTQYF TGTGCCAGCAGCCAAGATAGGACAGATACGCAGTATTTT
TRBJ1-4 NA TRBV6-5 NA CASRADEKLFF TGTGCCAGCAGGGCGGATGAAAAACTGTTTTTT
TRBJ1-2 NA TRBV6-1 NA CASSETWSVYYGYTF TGTGCCAGCAGTGAAACGTGGTCGGTCTACTATGGCTACACCTTC
TRBJ2-5 TRBD1 TRBV5-1 NA CACRSGQGSLETQYF TGCGCCTGCCGATCGGGACAGGGGTCGTTAGAGACCCAGTACTTC
TRBJ2-7 TRBD2 TRBV19 NA CASSLAGVGSYEQYF TGTGCCAGTAGTTTAGCGGGAGTTGGGTCCTACGAGCAGTACTTC
TRBJ1-2 NA TRBV11-2 NA CASSLGNKGGYTF TGTGCCAGCAGCTTAGGGAACAAAGGAGGCTACACCTTC
TRBJ2-5 NA TRBV27 NA CASSPIGWERVETQYF TGTGCCAGCAGCCCAATTGGGTGGGAACGAGTAGAGACCCAGTACTTC
TRBJ2-4 NA TRBV7-9 NA CASSPGGRDIQYF TGTGCCAGCAGCCCTGGGGGGCGGGACATTCAGTACTTC